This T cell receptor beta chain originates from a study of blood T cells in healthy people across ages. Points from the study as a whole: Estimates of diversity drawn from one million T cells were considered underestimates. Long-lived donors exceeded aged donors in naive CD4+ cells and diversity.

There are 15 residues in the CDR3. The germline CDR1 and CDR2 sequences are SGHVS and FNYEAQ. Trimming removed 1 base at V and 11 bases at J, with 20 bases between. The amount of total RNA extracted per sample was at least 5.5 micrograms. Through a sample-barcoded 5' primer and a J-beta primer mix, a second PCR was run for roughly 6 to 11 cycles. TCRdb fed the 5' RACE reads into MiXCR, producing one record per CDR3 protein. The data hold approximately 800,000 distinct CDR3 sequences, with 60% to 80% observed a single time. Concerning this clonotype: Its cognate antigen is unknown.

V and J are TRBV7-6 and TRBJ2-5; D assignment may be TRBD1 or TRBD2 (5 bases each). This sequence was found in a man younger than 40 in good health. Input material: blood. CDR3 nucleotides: TGTGCCAGCAGCTTAGAGCCGGGGCAGATCTACGAACAGTACTTC. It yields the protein CASSLEPGQIYEQYF.